The 12 T cell receptor beta chains below were found in one sample sequenced in a study of blood T cell repertoires in COVID-19. Clones were sequenced by immunoSEQ multiplex PCR, and TCRdb holds only the in-frame ones, with some missing. The sample carries 200,000 to 300,000 clones, roughly 86% recorded once. The sequencing input was PBMCs or T cells enriched from blood (not recorded which). These receptors all come from a woman between 40 and 55 years old with acute COVID-19.

The chain combines TRBV11-3 with TRBJ2-2; 8 bases line up with TRBD2. The CDR3 sequence is 13 residues long. The V gene's germline CDR1 is SGHNT and CDR2 YENEEA. J was trimmed by 7 bases and V by 11 bases; bases with no gene match: 9. The CDR3 DNA follows: TGTGCCCGGGCGGCGGGAGGTGGCGGGGAGCTGTTTTTT. It yields the protein CARAAGGGGELFF.

The CDR3 spells CASSYRGGSGNTIYF. The CDR3 DNA reads as TGTGCCAGCAGCTACAGGGGTGGGTCTGGAAACACCATATATTTT. The genes are TRBV5-4 and TRBJ1-3, with 7 positions matching TRBD1. Unmatched junction bases numbered 4, after V lost 3 bases and J lost 1 base. Germline V lookup: CDR1 SGHNT, CDR2 YYREEE (reference sequence). This CDR3 region has 15 residues. The full variable domain, rest sourced from reference TRBV5-4 and TRBJ1-3, is ETGVTQSPTHLIKTRGQQVTLRCSSQSGHNTVSWYQQALGQGPQFIFQYYREEENGRGNFPPRFSGLQFPNYSSELNVNALELDDSALYLCASSYRGGSGNTIYFGEGSWLTVV.

The rearrangement links TRBV11-3 to TRBJ2-7; 8 bases agree with TRBD1. The length of the CDR3 is 14 residues. Trimming cost V 5 bases and J 4 bases; bases outside gene matches: 7. The germline V gene has CDR1 SGHNT and CDR2 YENEEA. This CDR3 is CASSLRDRRYEQYF. The CDR3 coding sequence is TGTGCCAGCAGCCTCCGGGACAGGAGATACGAGCAGTACTTC.

Here the CDR3 reads CASSLGGAGANEQYF. CDR3 nucleotide sequence: TGTGCCAGCTCCTTGGGTGGGGCAGGGGCCAACGAGCAGTACTTC. The rearrangement uses TRBV18 and TRBJ2-7, with D tentatively TRBD1 (6 bases). V was trimmed by 6 bases and J by 5 bases, leaving 20 bases between them. This CDR3 is 15 amino acids long. Germline V gene lookup returns CDR1 KGHSH and CDR2 LQKENI.

This chain connects TRBV11-3 to TRBJ2-7; 8 bases match TRBD2. Trimming took 4 bases from V and 0 from J; bases not matched to a gene: 8. The CDR3 spans 16 residues. Germline CDR1 and CDR2: SGHNT and YENEEA. CDR3 amino acids: CASSSGRGRHSYEQYF. The CDR3 DNA is TGTGCCAGCAGCTCCGGGAGGGGCAGACACTCCTACGAGCAGTACTTC.

The V gene is TRBV21-1, the J gene TRBJ1-5. TRBV21-1 is labeled a pseudogene. This CDR3 has 14 amino acids. The CDR3 region has the DNA TGTGCCAGCAGCAAAGTTTCGGGTAATCAGCCCCAGCATTTT. Its translation is CASSKVSGNQPQHF.

This clone was counted only a few times. The DNA of the CDR3 is TGTGCCAGCAGCTCCAGGGAGGGTGCGGGAGGATCACGGGGGACCCAGTACTTC. It translates to CASSSREGAGGSRGTQYF. The genes are TRBV5-6 and TRBJ2-5, with TRBD2 matching 8 bases. CDR1 is SGHDT and CDR2 is YYEEEE in the germline V gene. This CDR3 contains 18 residues. V lost 3 bases and J lost 7; bases outside the gene matches: 20.

This clone has only a few counts. J is TRBJ2-5 and V is TRBV5-6; TRBD1 might be the D (5 bases). V was trimmed by 1 base and J by 2 bases, leaving 9 bases between them. The CDR3 covers 14 residues. Germline CDR1 reads SGHDT; CDR2 reads YYEEEE. The CDR3: CASSLLQEQETQYF. The CDR3 DNA reads as TGTGCCAGCAGCTTGTTACAGGAACAAGAGACCCAGTACTTC.

The CDR3 loop is CASSPNRGLRTEAFF. CDR3 bases: TGTGCCAGCAGCCCCAACAGGGGATTGCGGACTGAAGCTTTCTTT. The chain is built from TRBV7-3 and TRBJ1-1; TRBD1 agrees at 7 bases. Germline-derived CDR1 and CDR2 are SGHTA and FQGTGA. The CDR3 contains 15 residues. J was trimmed by 5 bases and V by 5 bases; bases with no gene match: 11.

The chain uses TRBV30 and TRBJ1-1; D is unclear. Per germline, CDR1 GTSNPN and CDR2 SVGIG (reference sequence). CDR3 length: 13 residues. V dropped 1 base and J dropped 5 bases, with 11 bases sitting between them. CDR3 in amino acids: CAWSASGFTEAFF. CDR3 coding DNA: TGTGCCTGGAGTGCCTCAGGTTTTACTGAAGCTTTCTTT.

The rearrangement uses TRBV5-8 and TRBJ1-1; D call uncertain. The CDR3 is made up of 15 amino acids. Germline CDR1 and CDR2: SGHTS and YDEGEE. V shed 0 bases and J shed 1 base, with 10 bases lying between them. The CDR3 DNA reads TGTGCCAGCAGCTTGGCAGTAGGAGAGAACACTGAAGCTTTCTTT. This codes for CASSLAVGENTEAFF.

The chain links TRBV11-2 to TRBJ2-7; 12 nucleotides agree with TRBD1. V gave up 5 bases and J gave up 4 bases; unmatched junction bases: 9. This CDR3 is 16 amino acids long. Germline V CDR1 and CDR2: SGHAT, FQNNGV. The CDR3 DNA reads as TGTGCCAGCAGCATATACCGGGACAGGGGGCCTTACGAGCAGTACTTC. This gives the protein CASSIYRDRGPYEQYF.